This TCR beta chain was captured in a study of T cells after posttransplantation cyclophosphamide. Overall study results and limits: Blood and skin or GI T cell repertoires showed limited TRB overlap. Donor CD8+ memory clones often dominated recipient blood repertoires at later times. Recipient CMV seropositivity and CMV reactivation strongly tracked TRB clonality.

Busulfan-fludarabine conditioning, marrow transplant, and cyclophosphamide on days +3 and +4 were administered. About this clone itself: The antigen is not known.

CDR3 length: 14 amino acids. From germline, CDR1 is KGHSH and CDR2 LQKENI. Deletions cut 3 bases from V and 2 bases from J, with 11 bases between. Here immunoSEQ multiplex PCR was the method, and the copy in TCRdb shows in-frame clones only, minus some. Of roughly 4,000 clones listed, 76% are singletons. The V gene is TRBV18, the J gene TRBJ2-7; the D is unclear. Sequences were derived from PBMCs, sampled after allogeneic stem cell transplant with posttransplant cyclophosphamide. The TCR comes from a male patient aged 40-55 years who received an allogeneic stem cell transplant from a related donor, was CMV-positive, and had acute and chronic GVHD. Part of the T cells may come from the graft donor. Here the CDR3 DNA reads TGTGCCAGCTCACCGGCTCAACATCCCTACGAGCAGTACTTC. This codes for CASSPAQHPYEQYF.